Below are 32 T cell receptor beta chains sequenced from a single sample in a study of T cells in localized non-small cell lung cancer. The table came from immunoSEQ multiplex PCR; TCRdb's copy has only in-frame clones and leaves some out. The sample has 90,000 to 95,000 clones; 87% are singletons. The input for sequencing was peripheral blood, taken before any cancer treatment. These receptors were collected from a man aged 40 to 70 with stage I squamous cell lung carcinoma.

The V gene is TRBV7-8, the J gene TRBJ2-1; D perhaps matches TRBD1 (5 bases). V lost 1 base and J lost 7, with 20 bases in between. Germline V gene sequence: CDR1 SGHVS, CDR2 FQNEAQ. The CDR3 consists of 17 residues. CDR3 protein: CASSLGRKNYGANEQFF. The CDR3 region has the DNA TGTGCCAGCAGCTTAGGGAGAAAAAACTATGGGGCTAATGAGCAGTTCTTC.

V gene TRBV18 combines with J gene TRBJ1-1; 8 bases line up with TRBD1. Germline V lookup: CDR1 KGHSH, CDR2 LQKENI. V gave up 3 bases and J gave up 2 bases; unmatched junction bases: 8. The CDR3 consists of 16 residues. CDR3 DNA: TGTGCCAGCTCACCGACGACAGGGGCCCTTAACACTGAAGCTTTCTTT. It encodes CASSPTTGALNTEAFF.

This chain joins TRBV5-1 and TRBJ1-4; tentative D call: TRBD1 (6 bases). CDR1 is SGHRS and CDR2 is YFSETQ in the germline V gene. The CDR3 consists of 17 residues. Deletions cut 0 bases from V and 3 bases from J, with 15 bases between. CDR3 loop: CASSLGPGGEPNEKLFF. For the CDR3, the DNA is TGCGCCAGCAGCTTGGGTCCGGGGGGCGAACCTAATGAAAAACTGTTTTTT.

CDR3 protein: CASSPYTNTEAFF. DNA of the CDR3: TGTGCCAGCAGCCCGTACACCAACACTGAAGCTTTCTTT. This chain connects TRBV7-8 to TRBJ1-1; D uncertain. The CDR3 sequence is 13 residues long. Deletions cut 5 bases from V and 2 bases from J, with 9 bases between. CDR1 and CDR2 from the germline V gene are SGHVS and FQNEAQ. Variable domain in full (rest from reference TRBV7-8 and TRBJ1-1): GAGVSQSPRYKVAKRGQDVALRCDPISGHVSLFWYQQALGQGPEFLTYFQNEAQLDKSGLPSDRFFAERPEGSVSTLKIQRTQQEDSAVYLCASSPYTNTEAFFGQGTRLTVV.

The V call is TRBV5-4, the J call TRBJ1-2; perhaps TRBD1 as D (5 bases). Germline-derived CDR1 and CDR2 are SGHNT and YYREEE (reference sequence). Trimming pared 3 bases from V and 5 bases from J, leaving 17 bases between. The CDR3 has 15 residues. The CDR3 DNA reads TGTGCCAGCAGCTGGAGAGGGCAGGGTCATTATGGCTACACCTTC. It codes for CASSWRGQGHYGYTF.

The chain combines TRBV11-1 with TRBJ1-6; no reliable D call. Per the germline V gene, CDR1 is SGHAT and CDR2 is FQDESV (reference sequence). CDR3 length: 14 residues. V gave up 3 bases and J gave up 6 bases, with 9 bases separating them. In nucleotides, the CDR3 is TGTGCCAGCAGCTTGACCAGAGCTAATTCACCCCTCCACTTT. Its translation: CASSLTRANSPLHF.

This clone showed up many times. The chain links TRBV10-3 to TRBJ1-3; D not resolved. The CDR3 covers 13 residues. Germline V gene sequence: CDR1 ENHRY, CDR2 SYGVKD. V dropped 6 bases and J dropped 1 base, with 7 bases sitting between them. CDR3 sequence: CAIRPPSGNTIYF. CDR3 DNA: TGTGCCATCAGACCTCCTTCTGGAAACACCATATATTTT.

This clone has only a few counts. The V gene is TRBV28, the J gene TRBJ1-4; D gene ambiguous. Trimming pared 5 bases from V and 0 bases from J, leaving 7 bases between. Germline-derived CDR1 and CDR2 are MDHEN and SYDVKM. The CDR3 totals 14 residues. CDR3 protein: CASSPEATNEKLFF. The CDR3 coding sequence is TGTGCCAGCAGTCCGGAGGCAACTAATGAAAAACTGTTTTTT. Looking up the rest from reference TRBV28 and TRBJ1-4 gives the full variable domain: DVKVTQSSRYLVKRTGEKVFLECVQDMDHENMFWYRQDPGLGLRLIYFSYDVKMKEKGDIPEGYSVSREKKERFSLILESASTNQTSMYLCASSPEATNEKLFFGSGTQLSVL.

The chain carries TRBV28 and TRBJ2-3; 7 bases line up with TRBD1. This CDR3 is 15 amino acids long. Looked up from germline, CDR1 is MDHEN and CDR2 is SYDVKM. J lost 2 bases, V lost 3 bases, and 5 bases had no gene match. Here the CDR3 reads CASSFPGTVTDTQYF. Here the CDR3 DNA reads TGTGCCAGCAGTTTCCCCGGGACAGTCACAGATACGCAGTATTTT.

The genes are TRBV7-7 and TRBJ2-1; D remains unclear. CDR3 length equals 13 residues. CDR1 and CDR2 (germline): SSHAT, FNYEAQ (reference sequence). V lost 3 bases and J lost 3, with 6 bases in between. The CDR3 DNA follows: TGTGCCAGCAGCTTTGGGGACTACAATGAGCAGTTCTTC. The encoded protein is CASSFGDYNEQFF.

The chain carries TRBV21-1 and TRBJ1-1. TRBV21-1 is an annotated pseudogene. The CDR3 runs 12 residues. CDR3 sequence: CASSKVPGRAFF. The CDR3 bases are TGTGCCAGCAGCAAAGTGCCGGGGCGGGCTTTCTTT.

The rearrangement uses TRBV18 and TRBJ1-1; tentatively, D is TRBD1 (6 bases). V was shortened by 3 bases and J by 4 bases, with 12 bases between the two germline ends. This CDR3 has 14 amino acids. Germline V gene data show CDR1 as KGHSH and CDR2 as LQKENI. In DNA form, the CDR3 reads TGTGCCAGCTCACCTGGGCGGGGGCCCACTGAAGCTTTCTTT. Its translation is CASSPGRGPTEAFF.

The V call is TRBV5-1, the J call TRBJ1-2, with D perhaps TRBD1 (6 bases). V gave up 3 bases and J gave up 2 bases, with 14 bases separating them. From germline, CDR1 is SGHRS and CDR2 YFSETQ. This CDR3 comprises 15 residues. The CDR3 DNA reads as TGCGCCAGCAGCTGGGAAATAGGGACAAACTATGGCTACACCTTC. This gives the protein CASSWEIGTNYGYTF.

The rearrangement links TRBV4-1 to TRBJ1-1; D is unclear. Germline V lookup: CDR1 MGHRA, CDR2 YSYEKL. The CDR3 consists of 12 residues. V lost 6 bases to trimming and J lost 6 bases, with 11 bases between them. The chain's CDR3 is CASSRVGAEAFF. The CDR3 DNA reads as TGCGCCAGCAGTCGAGTTGGCGCTGAAGCTTTCTTT.

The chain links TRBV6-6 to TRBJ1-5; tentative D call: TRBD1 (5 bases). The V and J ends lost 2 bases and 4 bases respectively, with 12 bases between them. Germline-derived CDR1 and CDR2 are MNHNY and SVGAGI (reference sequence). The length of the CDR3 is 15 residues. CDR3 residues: CASSYEGSANQPQHF. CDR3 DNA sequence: TGTGCCAGCAGTTACGAGGGGTCTGCGAATCAGCCCCAGCATTTT.

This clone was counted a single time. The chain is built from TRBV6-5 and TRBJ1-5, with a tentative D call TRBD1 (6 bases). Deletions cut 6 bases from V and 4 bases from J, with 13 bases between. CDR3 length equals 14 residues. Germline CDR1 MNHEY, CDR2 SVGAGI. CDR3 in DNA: TGTGCCAGCAGCAATAGTCAGGGGAATCAGCCCCAGCATTTT. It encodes CASSNSQGNQPQHF.

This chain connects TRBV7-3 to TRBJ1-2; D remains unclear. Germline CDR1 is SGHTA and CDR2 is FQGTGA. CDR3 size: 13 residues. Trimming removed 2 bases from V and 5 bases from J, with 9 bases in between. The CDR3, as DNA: TGTGCCAGCAGCTTACTCCCCCTATATGGCTACACCTTC. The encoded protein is CASSLLPLYGYTF.

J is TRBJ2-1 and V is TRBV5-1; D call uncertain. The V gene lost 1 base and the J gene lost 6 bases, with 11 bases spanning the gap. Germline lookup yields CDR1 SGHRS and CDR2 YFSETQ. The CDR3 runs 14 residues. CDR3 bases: TGCGCCAGCAGCTTGCCGCGCAGACCCAATGAGCAGTTCTTC. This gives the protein CASSLPRRPNEQFF.

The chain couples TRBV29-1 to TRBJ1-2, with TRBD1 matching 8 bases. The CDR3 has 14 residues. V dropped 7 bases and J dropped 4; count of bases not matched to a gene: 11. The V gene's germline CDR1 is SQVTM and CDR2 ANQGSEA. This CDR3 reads CSALRTGSSYGYTF. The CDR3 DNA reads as TGCAGCGCTCTACGGACAGGGAGTAGCTATGGCTACACCTTC.

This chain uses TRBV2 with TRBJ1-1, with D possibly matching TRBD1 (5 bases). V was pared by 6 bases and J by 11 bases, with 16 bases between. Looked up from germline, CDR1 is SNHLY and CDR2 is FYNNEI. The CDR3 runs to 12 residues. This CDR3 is CASSNSGAGAFF. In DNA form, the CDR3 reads TGTGCCAGCAGCAATTCCGGGGCCGGTGCTTTCTTT. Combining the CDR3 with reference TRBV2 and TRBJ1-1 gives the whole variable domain EPEVTQTPSHQVTQMGQEVILRCVPISNHLYFYWYRQILGQKVEFLVSFYNNEISEKSEIFDDQFSVERPDGSNFTLKIRSTKLEDSAMYFCASSNSGAGAFFGQGTRLTVV.

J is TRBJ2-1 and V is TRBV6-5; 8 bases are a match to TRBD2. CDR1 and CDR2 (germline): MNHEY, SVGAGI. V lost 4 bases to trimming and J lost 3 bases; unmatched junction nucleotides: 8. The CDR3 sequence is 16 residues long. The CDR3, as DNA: TGTGCCAGCAGTTTACACGGGGGGGGCGACTACAATGAGCAGTTCTTC. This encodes CASSLHGGGDYNEQFF.

CDR3 DNA: TGTGCCAGCAGTGAAAATATGAACACTGAAGCTTTCTTT. Translating gives CASSENMNTEAFF. The chain recombines TRBV6-1 with TRBJ1-1; D is uncertain. CDR3 length: 13 amino acids. Germline CDR1 and CDR2: MNHNS and SASEGT. The V end lost 2 bases, the J end lost 0 bases, and 4 bases lay between the germline ends.

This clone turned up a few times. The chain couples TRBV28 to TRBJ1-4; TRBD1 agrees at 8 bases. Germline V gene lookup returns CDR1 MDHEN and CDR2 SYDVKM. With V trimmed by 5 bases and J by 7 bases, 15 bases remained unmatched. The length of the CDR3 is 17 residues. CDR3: CASSKLLLYRGVEKLFF. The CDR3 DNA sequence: TGTGCCAGCAGTAAGCTCCTCTTGTACAGGGGGGTTGAAAAACTGTTTTTT. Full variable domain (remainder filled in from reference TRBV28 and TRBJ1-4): DVKVTQSSRYLVKRTGEKVFLECVQDMDHENMFWYRQDPGLGLRLIYFSYDVKMKEKGDIPEGYSVSREKKERFSLILESASTNQTSMYLCASSKLLLYRGVEKLFFGSGTQLSVL.

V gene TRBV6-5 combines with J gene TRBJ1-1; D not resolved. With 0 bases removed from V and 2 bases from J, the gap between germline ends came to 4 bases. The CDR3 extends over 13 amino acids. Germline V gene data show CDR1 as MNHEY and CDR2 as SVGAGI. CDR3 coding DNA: TGTGCCAGCAGTTACTCGGCCAACACTGAAGCTTTCTTT. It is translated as CASSYSANTEAFF.

CDR3 amino acids: CASSLRGSRGSNYGYTF. CDR3 bases: TGTGCCAGCAGCTTACGGGGGTCGAGGGGCTCTAACTATGGCTACACCTTC. This rearrangement joins TRBV13 to TRBJ1-2; maybe TRBD1 (5 bases). V was clipped by 2 bases and J by 0 bases, with 16 bases between them. The V gene's germline CDR1 is PRHDT and CDR2 FYEKMQ (reference sequence). The CDR3 spans 17 residues. Complete variable domain (other parts from reference TRBV13 and TRBJ1-2): AAGVIQSPRHLIKEKRETATLKCYPIPRHDTVYWYQQGPGQDPQFLISFYEKMQSDKGSIPDRFSAQQFSDYHSELNMSSLELGDSALYFCASSLRGSRGSNYGYTFGSGTRLTVV.

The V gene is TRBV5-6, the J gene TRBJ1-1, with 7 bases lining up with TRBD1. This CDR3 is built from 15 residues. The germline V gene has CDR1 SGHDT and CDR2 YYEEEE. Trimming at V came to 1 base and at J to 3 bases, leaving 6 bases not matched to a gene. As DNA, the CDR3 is TGTGCCAGCAGCTTGAGGGGGCAGGGGTACACTGAAGCTTTCTTT. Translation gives CASSLRGQGYTEAFF.

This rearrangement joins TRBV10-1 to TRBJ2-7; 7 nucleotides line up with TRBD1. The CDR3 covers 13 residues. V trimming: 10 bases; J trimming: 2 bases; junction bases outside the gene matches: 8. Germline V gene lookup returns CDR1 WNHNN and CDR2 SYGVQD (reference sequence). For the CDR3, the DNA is TGCGCCACCGCCGGGACAGAGGCCTACGAGCAGTACTTC. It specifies CATAGTEAYEQYF.

The chain's CDR3 is CASSVGGQGSSGANVLTF. The CDR3 DNA reads as TGTGCCAGCAGCGTAGGGGGACAGGGGAGCTCTGGGGCCAACGTCCTGACTTTC. V and J are TRBV9 and TRBJ2-6, with TRBD1 identical over 10 bases. Trimming cost V 0 bases and J 0 bases; bases outside gene matches: 3. The germline V gene has CDR1 SGDLS and CDR2 YYNGEE. The CDR3 consists of 18 residues.

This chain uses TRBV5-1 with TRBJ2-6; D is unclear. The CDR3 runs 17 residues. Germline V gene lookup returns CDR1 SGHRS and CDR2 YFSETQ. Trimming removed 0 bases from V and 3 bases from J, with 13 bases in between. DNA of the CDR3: TGCGCCAGCAGCTTGGCTTCGACGGGTAGTGGGGCCAACGTCCTGACTTTC. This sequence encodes CASSLASTGSGANVLTF.

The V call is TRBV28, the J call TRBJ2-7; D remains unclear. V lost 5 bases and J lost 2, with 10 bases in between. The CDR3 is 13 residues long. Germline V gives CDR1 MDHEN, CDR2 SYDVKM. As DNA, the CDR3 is TGTGCCAGCAGTCATCCATCCACCTACGAGCAGTACTTC. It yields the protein CASSHPSTYEQYF.

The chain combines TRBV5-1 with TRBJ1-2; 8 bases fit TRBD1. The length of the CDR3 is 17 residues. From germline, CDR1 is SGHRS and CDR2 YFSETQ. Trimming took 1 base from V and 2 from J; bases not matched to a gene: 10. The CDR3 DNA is TGCGCCAGCAGCTTGCGAGGGGACAGGATTTCCAACTATGGCTACACCTTC. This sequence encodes CASSLRGDRISNYGYTF.

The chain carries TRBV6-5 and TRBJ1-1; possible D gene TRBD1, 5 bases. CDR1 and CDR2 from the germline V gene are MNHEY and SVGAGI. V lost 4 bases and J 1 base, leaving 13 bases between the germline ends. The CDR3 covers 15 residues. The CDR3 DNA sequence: TGTGCCAGCAGTTCGTGGGGGAAAAGGAACACTGAAGCTTTCTTT. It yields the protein CASSSWGKRNTEAFF.